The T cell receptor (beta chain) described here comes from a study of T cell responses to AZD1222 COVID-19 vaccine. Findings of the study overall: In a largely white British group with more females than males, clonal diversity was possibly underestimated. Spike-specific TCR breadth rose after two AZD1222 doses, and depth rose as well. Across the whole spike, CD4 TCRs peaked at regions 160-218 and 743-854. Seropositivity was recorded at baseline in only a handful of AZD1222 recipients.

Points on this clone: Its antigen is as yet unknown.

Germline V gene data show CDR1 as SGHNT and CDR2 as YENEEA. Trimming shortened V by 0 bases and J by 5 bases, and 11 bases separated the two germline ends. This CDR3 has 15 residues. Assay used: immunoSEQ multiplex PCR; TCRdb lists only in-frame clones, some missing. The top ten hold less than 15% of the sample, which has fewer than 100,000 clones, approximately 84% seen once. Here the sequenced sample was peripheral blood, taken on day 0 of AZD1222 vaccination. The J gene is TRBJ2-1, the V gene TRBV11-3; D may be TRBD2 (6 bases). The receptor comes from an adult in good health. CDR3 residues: CASSLDLGGNNEQFF. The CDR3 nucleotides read TGTGCCAGCAGCTTAGATCTTGGGGGGAACAATGAGCAGTTCTTC.